The clone carrying this T cell receptor beta chain is medium-sized (0.01 to 0.1%) in the sample. Its antigen is not identified. A mixed TRB-A/B primer pool amplified rearranged TRB by multiplex touch-down PCR. One entry per CDR3 protein results from TCRdb running MiXCR on the multiplex PCR reads. The table includes around 2,400 distinct CDR3 sequences, around 24% detected once. Trimming cost V 6 bases and J 2 bases; bases outside gene matches: 8. CDR1 and CDR2 from the germline V gene are KGHSH and LQKENI. CDR3 size: 16 residues. The template was genomic DNA from peripheral blood, not RNA. The sample belongs to a study of T cell repertoires in aging, cancer and after chemotherapy. Study context: Some 10 million TCR reads were in the whole dataset. Findings and limits, study-wide: In cancer patients, declining TCR diversity with age involved lost richness and lost evenness.

Input material: blood. The V gene is TRBV18, the J gene TRBJ1-3, with 9 bases identical to TRBD1. The receptor's source is a human donor in good health. The CDR3 region is CASSPTQGAPGNTIYF. The CDR3 DNA sequence: TGTGCCAGCTCTCCCACACAGGGGGCACCTGGAAACACCATATATTTT. The full variable domain, its missing parts supplied by reference TRBV18 and TRBJ1-3, is NAGVMQNPRHLVRRRGQEARLRCSPMKGHSHVYWYRQLPEEGLKFMVYLQKENIIDESGMPKERFSAEFPKEGPSILRIQQVVRGDSAAYFCASSPTQGAPGNTIYFGEGSWLTVV.